The source of this T cell receptor beta chain is a study of cytomegalovirus exposure and HLA in healthy donors. This CDR3 has 11 residues. Germline V lookup: CDR1 SQVTM, CDR2 ANQGSEA. Trimming stripped 7 bases from V and 7 bases from J, with 11 bases between. There are a few counts of this clone. Antigen: not known. General study findings and limits: In a later analysis, TCR beta V- and J-gene trimming was associated with a missense DCLRE1C variant. Only CMV serostatus was available as immune exposure information. The study designated some 180 TCR beta chains cytomegalovirus-associated.

The PCR had 60 Vbeta and 13 Jbeta primers. Assay used: immunoSEQ multiplex PCR; TCRdb lists only in-frame clones, some missing. The sample lists 150,000 to 200,000 clones, roughly 85% occurring once. The sequence derives from a woman aged 40 to 50 in good health and CMV-seronegative. Sequenced input: PBMCs. The chain employs TRBV29-1 and TRBJ2-1, with D possibly TRBD2 on 5 matching bases. This CDR3 reads CSAEVLNEQFF. The CDR3 coding sequence is TGCAGCGCGGAGGTTTTGAATGAGCAGTTCTTC.